These T cell receptor beta chains were read from a single sample in a study of shared clonotypes between healthy human individuals. The table came from immunoSEQ multiplex PCR; TCRdb's copy has only in-frame clones and leaves some out. Here the sample spans millions of clones, approximately 95% being singletons. Sequencing input: naive CD4+ T cells sorted from blood. These receptors all come from a man aged 18 to 30 in good health. Both conserved end residues are part of each CDR3. The D gene is left open where the match is weak. Clone size appears in some rows only: once, few, many, or a class for an expanded clone.

TRBJ2-5 | TRBD2 | . | TRBV6-6 | CASSFGSGTRETQYF | TGTGCCAGCAGTTTTGGTAGCGGGACGAGAGAGACCCAGTACTTC
TRBJ2-7 | . | . | TRBV30 | CAWSKLGEQYF | TGTGCCTGGAGTAAGCTTGGAGAGCAGTACTTC
TRBJ1-1 | . | . | TRBV29-1 | CSAPWNTEAFF | TGCAGCGCCCCATGGAACACTGAAGCTTTCTTT
TRBJ1-2 | TRBD1 | . | TRBV11-2 | CASSPGAGQIRSYGYTF | TGTGCCAGCAGCCCTGGCGCGGGACAGATCAGGTCCTATGGCTACACCTTC
TRBJ2-5 | . | . | TRBV11-2 | CASSLGRPEAQYF | TGTGCCAGCAGCCTAGGTAGGCCAGAGGCCCAGTACTTC
TRBJ2-7 | TRBD1 | . | TRBV7-3 | CASSSRQGDEQYF | TGTGCCAGCAGCTCTAGGCAGGGGGACGAGCAGTACTTC
TRBJ1-6 | TRBD1 | . | TRBV9 | CASSVEEGAVGSPLHF | TGTGCCAGCAGCGTAGAGGAGGGGGCGGTAGGTTCACCCCTCCACTTT
TRBJ2-1 | . | . | TRBV28 | CASSPGVLSYNEQFF | TGTGCCAGCAGTCCAGGGGTCCTCTCCTACAATGAGCAGTTCTTC
TRBJ2-7 | TRBD2 | . | TRBV2 | CASSARGDEQYF | TGTGCCAGCAGCGCGCGGGGGGACGAGCAGTACTTC
TRBJ2-7 | . | . | TRBV18 | CASSPRIKGYEQYF | TGTGCCAGCTCACCAAGAATAAAAGGATACGAGCAGTACTTC
TRBJ1-1 | . | once | TRBV5-1 | CASSLNTNPNTEAFF | TGCGCCAGCAGCCTGAATACCAACCCGAACACTGAAGCTTTCTTT
TRBJ1-1 | . | . | TRBV9 | CASSVSGVTEAFF | TGTGCCAGCAGCGTATCAGGGGTCACTGAAGCTTTCTTT
TRBJ1-5 | . | . | TRBV5-6 | CASSLAGKGSQPQHF | TGTGCCAGCAGCTTGGCTGGAAAGGGGAGTCAGCCCCAGCATTTT
TRBJ1-2 | TRBD1 | . | TRBV29-1 | CSAGTGNYGYTF | TGCAGCGCCGGGACAGGGAACTATGGCTACACCTTC
TRBJ2-3 | TRBD1 | . | TRBV4-1 | CASSPRQGGFAQYF | TGCGCCAGCAGCCCTCGACAGGGGGGGTTTGCGCAGTATTTT
TRBJ1-2 | TRBD1 | . | TRBV4-2 | CASSQAGTGDNGYTF | TGTGCCAGCAGCCAGGCCGGGACAGGGGATAATGGCTACACCTTC
TRBJ1-2 | . | . | TRBV7-9 | CASSARGLKGDGYTF | TGTGCCAGCAGCGCCCGCGGACTAAAGGGGGATGGCTACACCTTC
TRBJ2-5 | . | . | TRBV6-1 | CASSEKTTVSRETQYF | TGTGCCAGCAGTGAGAAAACGACAGTTTCGAGGGAGACCCAGTACTTC
TRBJ2-1 | TRBD2 | . | TRBV5-6 | CASSLLAGLYNEQFF | TGTGCCAGCAGCCTCCTAGCGGGGCTCTACAATGAGCAGTTCTTC
TRBJ1-6 | TRBD1 | . | TRBV7-9 | CASSLAGQARSYNSPLHF | TGTGCCAGCAGCTTAGCGGGACAGGCGCGCTCCTATAATTCACCCCTCCACTTT
TRBJ2-1 | . | once | TRBV1 | CTSRRRTSGRAKYNEQFF | TGCACCAGCAGAAGAAGGACTAGCGGGAGGGCCAAATACAATGAGCAGTTCTTC
TRBJ1-2 | TRBD1 | . | TRBV19 | CASRIHRGADYGYTF | TGTGCCAGTAGAATACACAGGGGCGCAGACTATGGCTACACCTTC
TRBJ1-6 | TRBD1 | . | TRBV10-2 | CASIGQGNSPLHF | TGCGCCAGCATCGGACAGGGAAATTCACCCCTCCACTTT
TRBJ2-7 | . | . | TRBV28 | CASSGTFEQYF | TGTGCCAGCAGTGGTACTTTCGAGCAGTACTTC